One and the same sample provided the 16 T cell receptor beta chains below, sequenced in a study of blood T cell repertoires in COVID-19. Data came from immunoSEQ multiplex PCR; TCRdb stores just in-frame clones and leaves some out. The table shows 150,000 to 200,000 clones, with approximately 91% occurring only once. The sequenced sample was peripheral blood. All receptors come from a man between 65 and 85 years old with active or convalescent COVID-19.

V gene TRBV19 combines with J gene TRBJ2-1, with 8 bases lining up with TRBD2. With V trimmed by 4 bases and J by 9 bases, 5 bases remained unmatched. CDR1 is LNHDA, CDR2 SQIVND, per germline (reference sequence). The CDR3 runs to 13 residues. The CDR3 coding sequence is TGTGCCAGTAGTACCGGGACTAGAGCTGAGCAGTTCTTC. Residues: CASSTGTRAEQFF.

The chain recombines TRBV19 with TRBJ1-1, with D uncertain. Trimming took off 3 bases at V and 2 bases at J, with 13 bases between the two ends. Germline CDR1 and CDR2: LNHDA and SQIVND (reference sequence). The length of the CDR3 is 15 residues. Written as DNA, the CDR3 is TGTGCCAGTAGTATGGGTCCTCGGGTTAACACTGAAGCTTTCTTT. It specifies CASSMGPRVNTEAFF.

Here the CDR3 DNA reads TGTGCCAGCAGCGTAGAACGCCGGGGGGGCTACAATGAGCAGTTCTTC. Translated: CASSVERRGGYNEQFF. The rearrangement uses TRBV9 and TRBJ2-1, with 8 bases that match TRBD2. The CDR3 totals 16 residues. Unmatched junction bases numbered 5, after V lost 0 bases and J lost 3 bases. Germline CDR1 is SGDLS and CDR2 is YYNGEE.

The genes are TRBV6-5 and TRBJ2-7; no firm D call. The V gene lost 6 bases and the J gene lost 6 bases, with 15 bases spanning the gap. This CDR3 is built from 13 residues. Germline V gene lookup returns CDR1 MNHEY and CDR2 SVGAGI. The CDR3 DNA reads TGTGCCAGCAGACGCGATCTCGCCCGCGAGCAGTACTTC. Its translation: CASRRDLAREQYF.

V usage is TRBV5-4 and J usage is TRBJ2-1; D is possibly TRBD1 (5 bases). With 4 bases removed from V and 3 bases from J, the gap between germline ends came to 8 bases. This CDR3 region has 13 residues. Germline V lookup: CDR1 SGHNT, CDR2 YYREEE (reference sequence). For the CDR3, the DNA is TGTGCCAGCAGCATGGACAACTACAATGAGCAGTTCTTC. It is translated as CASSMDNYNEQFF.

This chain's CDR3 is CASSQMGTDQETQYF. CDR3 in DNA: TGCGCCAGCAGCCAAATGGGGACAGACCAAGAGACCCAGTACTTC. This sequence joins TRBV4-3 and TRBJ2-5; 7 bases are a match to TRBD1. The CDR3 has 15 residues. The V gene end was trimmed by 2 bases and the J gene end by 0 bases; junction bases not matched to a gene: 3. Germline V gene sequence: CDR1 LGHNA, CDR2 YSLEER.

This clone was found a few times. V gene TRBV6-5 combines with J gene TRBJ1-3; a possible D gene is TRBD1 (5 bases). Trimming left V 5 bases short and J 0 bases short, with 8 bases between. In germline, CDR1 is MNHEY, CDR2 SVGAGI. The CDR3 loop spans 14 amino acids. CDR3 sequence: CASSQGHSGNTIYF. The CDR3, as DNA: TGTGCCAGCAGTCAGGGTCACTCTGGAAACACCATATATTTT.

This sequence joins TRBV3-1 (or the pseudogene TRBV3-2) and TRBJ2-3; maybe TRBD2 (6 bases). The CDR3 consists of 15 residues. Trimming removed 2 bases from V and 0 bases from J, with 9 bases in between. The germline V gene has CDR1 LGHDT and CDR2 YNNKEL (reference sequence). The CDR3 here is CASSQLGTSTDTQYF. CDR3 DNA: TGTGCCAGCAGCCAACTCGGGACTAGCACAGATACGCAGTATTTT.

In DNA form, the CDR3 reads TGCAGCGTTGACCCGGGAACCACTGAAGCTTTCTTT. Translating it yields CSVDPGTTEAFF. This chain connects TRBV29-1 to TRBJ1-1; D ambiguous. The germline gives CDR1 SQVTM, CDR2 ANQGSEA. The ends were cut back, 3 bases at V and 4 bases at J, with 9 bases in the middle. The CDR3 has 12 residues.

CDR3 nucleotide sequence: TGTGCCAGCAGCTTAGTCGACACCGGGGGCAATCAGCCCCAGCATTTT. Protein product: CASSLVDTGGNQPQHF. The chain joins TRBV7-9 to TRBJ1-5, with D hard to call. Trimming took off 1 base at V and 2 bases at J, with 12 bases between the two ends. This CDR3 is 16 amino acids long. Germline V gene sequence: CDR1 SEHNR, CDR2 FQNEAQ (reference sequence).

The chain employs TRBV19 and TRBJ2-6; TRBD1 agrees at 12 bases. V dropped 7 bases and J dropped 0; count of bases not matched to a gene: 7. The CDR3 length is 18 residues. Per the germline V gene, CDR1 is LNHDA and CDR2 is SQIVND (reference sequence). The CDR3 DNA reads TGTGCCAGTAACCTGGGACAGGGGGCTCCCTCTGGGGCCAACGTCCTGACTTTC. Encoded protein: CASNLGQGAPSGANVLTF. The full variable domain, in which reference TRBV19 and TRBJ2-6 provide the parts outside the CDR3, is DGGITQSPKYLFRKEGQNVTLSCEQNLNHDAMYWYRQDPGQGLRLIYYSQIVNDFQKGDIAEGYSVSREKKESFPLTVTSAQKNPTAFYLCASNLGQGAPSGANVLTFGAGSRLTVL.

The chain links TRBV5-6 to TRBJ2-7, with TRBD2 matching 12 bases. Germline CDR1 reads SGHDT; CDR2 reads YYEEEE. With V trimmed by 1 base and J by 0 bases, 8 bases remained unmatched. This CDR3 contains 18 residues. This CDR3 is CASSLIRLAGEASYEQYF. The CDR3 DNA sequence: TGTGCCAGCAGCTTGATACGACTAGCGGGGGAGGCCTCCTACGAGCAGTACTTC. Full variable domain (outside the CDR3, taken from reference TRBV5-6 and TRBJ2-7): DAGVTQSPTHLIKTRGQQVTLRCSPKSGHDTVSWYQQALGQGPQFIFQYYEEEERQRGNFPDRFSGHQFPNYSSELNVNALLLGDSALYLCASSLIRLAGEASYEQYFGPGTRLTVT.

The rearrangement uses TRBV5-1 and TRBJ2-2; D unresolved. The ends were cut back, 6 bases at V and 3 bases at J, with 6 bases in the middle. From germline, CDR1 is SGHRS and CDR2 YFSETQ. The length of the CDR3 is 12 residues. The CDR3 here is CASTEYTGELFF. CDR3 in DNA: TGCGCCAGCACCGAGTACACCGGGGAGCTGTTTTTT.

V gene TRBV7-9 combines with J gene TRBJ1-4; 10 bases are a match to TRBD1. Germline trimming cut 5 bases from V and 7 bases from J; bases unmatched to any gene: 4. This CDR3 region has 14 residues. CDR1 is SEHNR and CDR2 is FQNEAQ in the germline V gene (reference sequence). CDR3 residues: CASSPGQGVEKLFF. The CDR3 DNA follows: TGTGCCAGCAGCCCAGGACAGGGGGTTGAAAAACTGTTTTTT. The complete variable domain, with remaining parts taken from reference TRBV7-9 and TRBJ1-4, reads DTGVSQNPRHKITKRGQNVTFRCDPISEHNRLYWYRQTLGQGPEFLTYFQNEAQLEKSRLLSDRFSAERPKGSFSTLEIQRTEQGDSAMYLCASSPGQGVEKLFFGSGTQLSVL.

V and J are TRBV6-5 and TRBJ2-2; TRBD2 might be the D (6 bases). Per the germline V gene, CDR1 is MNHEY and CDR2 is SVGAGI. V was shortened by 6 bases and J by 1 base, with 9 bases between the two germline ends. The CDR3 is 14 residues long. The CDR3 nucleotides are TGTGCCAGCAGGGGGCGGGAGAACACCGGGGAGCTGTTTTTT. This gives the protein CASRGRENTGELFF.

V and J are TRBV7-2 and TRBJ2-5, with TRBD2 matching over 10 bases. Germline loops: CDR1 SGHTA, CDR2 FQGNSA. After removal of 1 base from V and 6 bases from J, the junction contained 17 bases not matched to a gene. This CDR3 has 19 residues. CDR3 nucleotides: TGTGCCAGCAGCTTAGAAAACCCCTTCCTAGCGGGAGCAGCGAAGACCCAGTACTTC. Translated: CASSLENPFLAGAAKTQYF.